The 21 T cell receptor beta chains listed next were all sequenced from one sample in a study of T cell responses to AZD1222 COVID-19 vaccine. Measured with immunoSEQ multiplex PCR; TCRdb has only the in-frame clones, and not every one. The sample comprises 100,000 to 150,000 clones, roughly 91% of which are singletons, and roughly 4.5% rests with the top ten. This material consisted of peripheral blood, taken on day 0 of AZD1222 vaccination. These receptors all come from an adult in good health.

V is TRBV6-5 and J is TRBJ2-1, with D possibly TRBD1 on 5 matching bases. The CDR3 loop spans 14 amino acids. Trimming stripped 2 bases from V and 4 bases from J, with 9 bases between. Germline V CDR1 and CDR2: MNHEY, SVGAGI. CDR3 DNA sequence: TGTGCCAGCAGTTACCCCAACAGGTACAATGAGCAGTTCTTC. It is translated as CASSYPNRYNEQFF.

The chain uses TRBV9 and TRBJ2-3; 13 bases line up with TRBD2. This CDR3 is 17 amino acids long. Germline values: CDR1 SGDLS, CDR2 YYNGEE. The V segment lost 4 bases and the J segment 3 bases; nucleotides outside the gene matches: 8. CDR3 nucleotides: TGTGCCAGCAGCCTTAGACTAGCGGGGGGCAAGACAGATACGCAGTATTTT. It codes for CASSLRLAGGKTDTQYF.

The chain joins TRBV9 to TRBJ2-1, with 9 nucleotides matching TRBD2. Trimming cost V 2 bases and J 7 bases; bases outside gene matches: 7. This CDR3 comprises 15 residues. CDR1 is SGDLS, CDR2 YYNGEE, per germline. CDR3 DNA: TGTGCCAGCAGCGTTGCGGCGGGGGGGCTGAATGAGCAGTTCTTC. Amino acids: CASSVAAGGLNEQFF.

This clone was seen a single time. This chain connects TRBV19 to TRBJ2-1; the match to TRBD1 covers 10 bases. Germline assignment: CDR1 LNHDA and CDR2 SQIVND (reference sequence). The CDR3 loop spans 15 amino acids. The V gene end was trimmed by 5 bases and the J gene end by 8 bases; junction bases not matched to a gene: 9. The CDR3 nucleotides read TGTGCCAGTAGTGGACGCCCCGGGACAGGGGATGAGCAGTTCTTC. As protein: CASSGRPGTGDEQFF.

The J gene is TRBJ2-7, the V gene TRBV2, with 8 bases that match TRBD2. V gave up 6 bases and J gave up 5 bases; unmatched junction bases: 15. Germline V gene data show CDR1 as SNHLY and CDR2 as FYNNEI. CDR3 size: 16 residues. CDR3 loop: CASRLTAGGGEDEQYF. The DNA for the CDR3 is TGTGCCAGCAGACTAACCGCGGGAGGCGGGGAGGACGAGCAGTACTTC.

This chain connects TRBV2 to TRBJ2-7; 11 bases are a match to TRBD1. Trimming at V came to 6 bases and at J to 2 bases, leaving 3 bases not matched to a gene. CDR1 and CDR2 (germline): SNHLY, FYNNEI. This CDR3 has 14 residues. This CDR3 is CASSRDRGTYEQYF. DNA of the CDR3: TGTGCCAGCAGCCGGGACAGGGGGACCTACGAGCAGTACTTC.

This chain uses TRBV28 with TRBJ1-5; D possibly corresponds to TRBD1 (5 bases). Germline CDR1 reads MDHEN; CDR2 reads SYDVKM. This CDR3 has 13 amino acids. V was cut by 4 bases and J by 5 bases, with 9 bases left in between. The CDR3 region is CASSYLGDQPQHF. The CDR3 DNA follows: TGTGCCAGCAGTTATCTAGGGGATCAGCCCCAGCATTTT. Supplemented by reference TRBV28 and TRBJ1-5, the full variable domain reads DVKVTQSSRYLVKRTGEKVFLECVQDMDHENMFWYRQDPGLGLRLIYFSYDVKMKEKGDIPEGYSVSREKKERFSLILESASTNQTSMYLCASSYLGDQPQHFGDGTRLSIL.

The V and J genes are TRBV5-3 and TRBJ2-4; possibly TRBD2 for D (5 bases). TRBV5-3 is an open reading frame whose function is uncertain. The V end was cut by 1 base, the J end by 4 bases, with 12 bases between. The CDR3 totals 15 residues. CDR3: CARSLREEAKNIQYF. The CDR3 coding sequence is TGTGCCAGAAGCTTGAGAGAGGAGGCAAAAAACATTCAGTACTTC.

V usage is TRBV9 and J usage is TRBJ2-2; D is possibly TRBD1 (5 bases). CDR1 and CDR2 (germline): SGDLS, YYNGEE. Trimming left V 4 bases short and J 2 bases short, with 12 bases between. The CDR3 extends over 15 amino acids. CDR3 residues: CASSTRDRNTGELFF. In nucleotides, the CDR3 is TGTGCCAGCAGCACCCGAGACAGAAACACCGGGGAGCTGTTTTTT.

The chain has TRBV5-4 and TRBJ2-3; TRBD2 might be the D (5 bases). This CDR3 has 13 amino acids. Germline CDR1 is SGHNT and CDR2 is YYREEE (reference sequence). Trimming took 5 bases from V and 2 from J, leaving 9 bases between them. In nucleotides, the CDR3 is TGTGCCAGCAGGACGGGGAACACAGATACGCAGTATTTT. Its translation is CASRTGNTDTQYF.

This chain links TRBV5-4 with TRBJ2-5; D ambiguous. The V gene's germline CDR1 is SGHNT and CDR2 YYREEE (reference sequence). With 4 bases removed from V and 3 bases from J, the gap between germline ends came to 13 bases. CDR3 length equals 14 residues. The CDR3 sequence: CASSPFRSEETQYF. The DNA of the CDR3 is TGTGCCAGCAGCCCGTTTCGGAGCGAAGAGACCCAGTACTTC.

This rearrangement joins TRBV5-8 to TRBJ2-3; 10 positions match TRBD1. The V segment lost 4 bases and the J segment 4 bases; nucleotides outside the gene matches: 15. The CDR3 spans 18 residues. Germline-derived CDR1 and CDR2 are SGHTS and YDEGEE. CDR3 in DNA: TGTGCCAGCAGCACCCCCGGAGGGGACAGGGGCTTTTCAGATACGCAGTATTTT. Amino acids: CASSTPGGDRGFSDTQYF.

The rearrangement uses TRBV7-9 and TRBJ1-3; D unresolved. The CDR3 totals 16 residues. Germline values: CDR1 SEHNR, CDR2 FQNEAQ (reference sequence). V was pared by 0 bases and J by 0 bases, with 9 bases between. The CDR3, as DNA: TGTGCCAGCAGCTTAGCCCAGGCCGACTCTGGAAACACCATATATTTT. Translating it yields CASSLAQADSGNTIYF.

Details on this clone: The junction departs from germline at one end; a sequencing error may be responsible. The chain couples TRBV18 to TRBJ1-4; a possible D gene is TRBD1 (5 bases). This CDR3 is built from 12 residues. Germline CDR1 KGHSH, CDR2 LQKENI. In nucleotides, the CDR3 is TGTGCCAGCTCACCATCCGGACATCAACCCCAATTT. This codes for CASSPSGHQPQF.

The rearrangement links TRBV11-2 to TRBJ1-3; D is perhaps TRBD1 (6 bases). CDR1 is SGHAT, CDR2 FQNNGV, per germline. V gave up 11 bases and J gave up 0 bases, with 14 bases separating them. The CDR3 sequence is 14 residues long. The CDR3 sequence: CAGAQGSSGNTIYF. The CDR3 DNA reads as TGTGCCGGAGCCCAGGGGAGCTCTGGAAACACCATATATTTT.

V gene TRBV27 combines with J gene TRBJ2-7; no clear D. The CDR3 length is 14 residues. V was trimmed by 1 base and J by 7 bases, leaving 14 bases between them. Germline CDR1 MNHEY, CDR2 SMNVEV (reference sequence). CDR3 bases: TGTGCCAGCAGTTTATTGGGTACCTCTACGGAGCAGTACTTC. Translating gives CASSLLGTSTEQYF.

This chain links TRBV7-9 with TRBJ1-4; 7 bases fit TRBD1. There are 15 residues in the CDR3. V was clipped by 5 bases and J by 5 bases; unmatched bases: 8. Germline V gene data show CDR1 as SEHNR and CDR2 as FQNEAQ (reference sequence). CDR3 in DNA: TGTGCCAGCAGCGGCCGGGACAGACCAAATGAAAAACTGTTTTTT. It codes for CASSGRDRPNEKLFF.

The genes are TRBV18 and TRBJ2-7, with TRBD1 matching 11 bases. Germline CDR1 is KGHSH and CDR2 is LQKENI. Unmatched junction bases numbered 4, after V lost 3 bases and J lost 6 bases. The CDR3 runs 14 residues. CDR3 DNA: TGTGCCAGCTCACCCACCGGGACAGGGGGCGAGCAGTACTTC. Protein sequence: CASSPTGTGGEQYF. The full variable domain, in which reference TRBV18 and TRBJ2-7 provide the parts outside the CDR3, is NAGVMQNPRHLVRRRGQEARLRCSPMKGHSHVYWYRQLPEEGLKFMVYLQKENIIDESGMPKERFSAEFPKEGPSILRIQQVVRGDSAAYFCASSPTGTGGEQYFGPGTRLTVT.

V usage is TRBV3-1 (or the pseudogene TRBV3-2) and J usage is TRBJ1-1; maybe TRBD1 (6 bases). The CDR3 is made up of 16 amino acids. V gave up 1 base and J gave up 0 bases, with 12 bases separating them. Per the germline V gene, CDR1 is LGHDT and CDR2 is YNNKEL (reference sequence). The CDR3 is CASSQARGVMNTEAFF. As DNA, the CDR3 is TGTGCCAGCAGCCAAGCCAGGGGAGTAATGAACACTGAAGCTTTCTTT.

The CDR3 region is CASSLGQGSGNEQFF. CDR3 DNA: TGTGCCAGCAGCTTGGGTCAGGGTAGCGGGAATGAGCAGTTCTTC. The chain combines TRBV7-8 with TRBJ2-1, with 7 positions matching TRBD2. The CDR3 extends over 15 amino acids. The V gene's germline CDR1 is SGHVS and CDR2 FQNEAQ. V lost 3 bases and J lost 7; bases outside the gene matches: 9.

J is TRBJ1-6 and V is TRBV2, with 7 bases lining up with TRBD1. V shed 11 bases and J 8 bases; nucleotides not matched to a gene: 12. The length of the CDR3 is 14 residues. The germline V gene encodes CDR1 SNHLY and CDR2 FYNNEI. The CDR3 nucleotides read TGTGCCGGACGGACAGGACTAGGGGATTCACCCCTCCACTTT. Translation: CAGRTGLGDSPLHF. The entire variable domain, with the rest obtained from reference TRBV2 and TRBJ1-6, is as follows: EPEVTQTPSHQVTQMGQEVILRCVPISNHLYFYWYRQILGQKVEFLVSFYNNEISEKSEIFDDQFSVERPDGSNFTLKIRSTKLEDSAMYFCAGRTGLGDSPLHFGNGTRLTVT.